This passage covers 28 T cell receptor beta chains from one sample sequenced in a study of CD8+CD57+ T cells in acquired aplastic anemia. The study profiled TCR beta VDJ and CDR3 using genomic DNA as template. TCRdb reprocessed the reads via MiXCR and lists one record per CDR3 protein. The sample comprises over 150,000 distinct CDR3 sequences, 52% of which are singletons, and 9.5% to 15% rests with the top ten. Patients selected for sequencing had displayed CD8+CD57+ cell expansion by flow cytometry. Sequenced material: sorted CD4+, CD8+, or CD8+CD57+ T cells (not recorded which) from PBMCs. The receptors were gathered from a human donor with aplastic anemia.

The CDR3 loop is CASSSQPNTEAFF. CDR3 coding DNA: TGTGCCAGCAGCTCCCAACCGAACACTGAAGCTTTCTTT. The V call is TRBV7-9, the J call TRBJ1-1, with D unclear. Trimming cost V 4 bases and J 1 base, with 7 bases left between them. Germline assignment: CDR1 SEHNR and CDR2 FQNEAQ (reference sequence). The CDR3 contains 13 residues.

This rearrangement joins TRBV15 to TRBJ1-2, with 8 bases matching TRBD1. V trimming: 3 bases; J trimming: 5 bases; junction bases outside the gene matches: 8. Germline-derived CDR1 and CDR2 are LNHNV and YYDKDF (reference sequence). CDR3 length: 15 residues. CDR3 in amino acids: CATSSRDRPRYGYTF. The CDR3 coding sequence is TGTGCCACCAGCAGCAGGGACAGGCCAAGATATGGCTACACCTTC.

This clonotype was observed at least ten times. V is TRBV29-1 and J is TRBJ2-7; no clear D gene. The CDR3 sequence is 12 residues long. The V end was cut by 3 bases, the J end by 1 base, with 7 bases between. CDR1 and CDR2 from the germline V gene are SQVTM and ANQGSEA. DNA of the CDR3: TGCAGCGTTGATGGGGATTCCTACGAGCAGTACTTC. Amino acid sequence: CSVDGDSYEQYF.

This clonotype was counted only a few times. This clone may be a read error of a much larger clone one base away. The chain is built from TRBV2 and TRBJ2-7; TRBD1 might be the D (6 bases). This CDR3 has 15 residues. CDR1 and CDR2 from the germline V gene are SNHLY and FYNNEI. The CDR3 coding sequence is TGTGCCAGCAGTCTTAGTTCAGGGGCGTCCTACGAGCAGCACTTC. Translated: CASSLSSGASYEQHF. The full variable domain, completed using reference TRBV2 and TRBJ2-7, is EPEVTQTPSHQVTQMGQEVILRCVPISNHLYFYWYRQILGQKVEFLVSFYNNEISEKSEIFDDQFSVERPDGSNFTLKIRSTKLEDSAMYFCASSLSSGASYEQHFGPGTRLTVT.

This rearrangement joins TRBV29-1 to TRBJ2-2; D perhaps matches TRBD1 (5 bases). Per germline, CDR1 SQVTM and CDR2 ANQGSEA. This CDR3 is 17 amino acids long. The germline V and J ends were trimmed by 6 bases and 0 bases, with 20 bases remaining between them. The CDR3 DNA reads TGCAGCGTCACCCCCATCAGGGCTGGGGCGAACACCGGGGAGCTGTTTTTT. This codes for CSVTPIRAGANTGELFF.

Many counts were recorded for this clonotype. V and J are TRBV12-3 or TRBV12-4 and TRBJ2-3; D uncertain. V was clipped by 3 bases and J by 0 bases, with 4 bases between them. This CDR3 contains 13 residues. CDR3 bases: TGTGCCAGCAGTTTTTCTAGCACAGATACGCAGTATTTT. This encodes CASSFSSTDTQYF.

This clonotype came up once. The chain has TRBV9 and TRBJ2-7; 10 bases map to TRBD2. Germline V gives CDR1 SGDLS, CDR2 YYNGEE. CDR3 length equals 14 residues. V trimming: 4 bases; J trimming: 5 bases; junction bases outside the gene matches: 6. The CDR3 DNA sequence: TGTGCCAGCAGCCCTAGCGGGAGTGTCCACGAGCAGTACTTC. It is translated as CASSPSGSVHEQYF.

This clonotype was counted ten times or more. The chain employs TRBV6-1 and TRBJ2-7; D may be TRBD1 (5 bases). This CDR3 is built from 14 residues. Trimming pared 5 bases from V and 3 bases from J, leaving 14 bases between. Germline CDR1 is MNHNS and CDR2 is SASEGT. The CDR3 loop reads CASSRGGQVYEQYF. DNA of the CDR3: TGTGCCAGCAGTCGCGGCGGACAAGTCTACGAGCAGTACTTC.

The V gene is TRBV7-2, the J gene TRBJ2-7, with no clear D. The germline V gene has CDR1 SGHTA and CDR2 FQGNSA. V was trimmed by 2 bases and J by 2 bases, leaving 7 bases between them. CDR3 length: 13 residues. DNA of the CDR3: TGTGCCAGCAGCTTAACAAATACCTACGAGCAGTACTTC. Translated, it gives CASSLTNTYEQYF. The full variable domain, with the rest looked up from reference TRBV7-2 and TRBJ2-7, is GAGVSQSPSNKVTEKGKDVELRCDPISGHTALYWYRQSLGQGLEFLIYFQGNSAPDKSGLPSDRFSAERTGGSVSTLTIQRTQQEDSAVYLCASSLTNTYEQYFGPGTRLTVT.

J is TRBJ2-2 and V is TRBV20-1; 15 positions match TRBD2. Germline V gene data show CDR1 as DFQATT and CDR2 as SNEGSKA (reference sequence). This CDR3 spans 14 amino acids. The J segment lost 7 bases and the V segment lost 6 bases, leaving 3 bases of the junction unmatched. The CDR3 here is CSARTSGGVGELFF. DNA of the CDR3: TGCAGTGCAAGGACTAGCGGGGGGGTCGGGGAGCTGTTTTTT.

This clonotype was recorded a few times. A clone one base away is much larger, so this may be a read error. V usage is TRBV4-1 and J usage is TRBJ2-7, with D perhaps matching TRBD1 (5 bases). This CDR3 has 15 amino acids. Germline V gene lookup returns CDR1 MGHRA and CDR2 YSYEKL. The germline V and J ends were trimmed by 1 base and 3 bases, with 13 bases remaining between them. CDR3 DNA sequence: TGCGCCAGCAGCCAAGTGCAGGGAAGCTGCTACGAGCAGTACTTC. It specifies CASSQVQGSCYEQYF.

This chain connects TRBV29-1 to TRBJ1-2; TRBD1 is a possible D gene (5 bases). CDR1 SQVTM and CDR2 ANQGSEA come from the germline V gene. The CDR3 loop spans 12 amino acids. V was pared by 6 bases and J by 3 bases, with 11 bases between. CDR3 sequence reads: CSVVPGDYGYTF. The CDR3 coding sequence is TGCAGCGTGGTCCCGGGGGACTATGGCTACACCTTC. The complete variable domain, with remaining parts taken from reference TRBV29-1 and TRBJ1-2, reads SAVISQKPSRDICQRGTSLTIQCQVDSQVTMMFWYRQQPGQSLTLIATANQGSEATYESGFVIDKFPISRPNLTFSTLTVSNMSPEDSSIYLCSVVPGDYGYTFGSGTRLTVV.

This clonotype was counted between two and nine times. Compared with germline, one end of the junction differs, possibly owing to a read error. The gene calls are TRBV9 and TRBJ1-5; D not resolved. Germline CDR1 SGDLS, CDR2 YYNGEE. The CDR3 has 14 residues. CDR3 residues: CASSVNRGYQPQHF. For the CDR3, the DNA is TGTGCCAGCAGCGTAAACCGTGGTTATCAGCCTCAGCATTTT.

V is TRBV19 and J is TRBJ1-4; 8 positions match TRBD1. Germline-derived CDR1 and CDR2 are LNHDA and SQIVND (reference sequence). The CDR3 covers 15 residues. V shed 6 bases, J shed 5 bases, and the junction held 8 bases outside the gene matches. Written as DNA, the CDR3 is TGTGCCAGTAGCCCTGGACAGGGCCGGAATGAAAAACTGTTTTTT. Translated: CASSPGQGRNEKLFF.

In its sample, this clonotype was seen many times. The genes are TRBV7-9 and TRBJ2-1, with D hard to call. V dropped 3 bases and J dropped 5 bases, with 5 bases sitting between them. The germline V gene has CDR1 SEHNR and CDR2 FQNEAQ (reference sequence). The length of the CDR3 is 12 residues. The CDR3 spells CASSFGNNEQFF. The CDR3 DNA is TGTGCCAGCAGCTTTGGAAACAATGAGCAGTTCTTC.

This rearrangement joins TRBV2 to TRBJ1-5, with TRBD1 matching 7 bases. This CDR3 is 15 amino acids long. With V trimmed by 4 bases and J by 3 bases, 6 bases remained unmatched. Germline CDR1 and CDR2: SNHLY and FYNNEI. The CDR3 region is CASSAGQDLNQPQHF. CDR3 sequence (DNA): TGTGCCAGCAGTGCCGGACAGGACCTCAATCAGCCCCAGCATTTT.

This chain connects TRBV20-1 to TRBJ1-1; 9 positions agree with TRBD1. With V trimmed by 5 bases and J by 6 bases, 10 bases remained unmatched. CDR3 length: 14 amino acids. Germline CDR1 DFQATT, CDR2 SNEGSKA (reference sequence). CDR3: CSAGLQGAVAEAFF. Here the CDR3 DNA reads TGCAGTGCTGGATTACAGGGGGCGGTTGCTGAAGCTTTCTTT.

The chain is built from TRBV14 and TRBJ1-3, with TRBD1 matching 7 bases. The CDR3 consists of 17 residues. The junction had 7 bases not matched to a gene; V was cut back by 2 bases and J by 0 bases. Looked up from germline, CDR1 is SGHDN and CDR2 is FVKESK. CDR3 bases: TGTGCCAGCAGCCAAATACAGGGGCCATACTCTGGAAACACCATATATTTT. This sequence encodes CASSQIQGPYSGNTIYF.

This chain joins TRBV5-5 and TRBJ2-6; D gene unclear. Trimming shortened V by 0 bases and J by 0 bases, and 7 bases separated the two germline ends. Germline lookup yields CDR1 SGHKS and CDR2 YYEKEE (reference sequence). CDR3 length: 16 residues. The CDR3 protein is CASSLALGSGANVLTF. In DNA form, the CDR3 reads TGTGCCAGCAGCTTGGCTCTTGGCTCTGGGGCCAACGTCCTGACTTTC.

The CDR3: CAIARIDRNNEQFF. Here the CDR3 DNA reads TGTGCCATCGCCCGAATCGACAGGAACAATGAGCAGTTCTTC. The chain has TRBV10-3 and TRBJ2-1; D is possibly TRBD1 (6 bases). Trimming took off 8 bases at V and 5 bases at J, with 16 bases between the two ends. Per the germline V gene, CDR1 is ENHRY and CDR2 is SYGVKD. The CDR3 loop spans 14 amino acids.

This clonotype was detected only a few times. The CDR3 sequence: CATSLSGVYEQFF. In DNA form, the CDR3 reads TGTGCCACCAGCTTAAGTGGGGTCTATGAGCAGTTCTTC. This chain joins TRBV15 and TRBJ2-1; D uncertain. This CDR3 is built from 13 residues. Germline V gene data show CDR1 as LNHNV and CDR2 as YYDKDF (reference sequence). V gave up 5 bases and J gave up 8 bases, with 13 bases separating them.

CDR3 residues: CASSQEQGGPFHYEQYF. DNA for the CDR3: TGTGCCAGCAGCCAAGAACAGGGGGGGCCGTTTCACTACGAGCAGTACTTC. The chain joins TRBV4-2 to TRBJ2-7, with D perhaps TRBD1 (8 bases). Germline assignment: CDR1 LGHNA and CDR2 YNFKEQ. CDR3 size: 17 residues. Trimming cost V 0 bases and J 3 bases, with 18 bases left between them.

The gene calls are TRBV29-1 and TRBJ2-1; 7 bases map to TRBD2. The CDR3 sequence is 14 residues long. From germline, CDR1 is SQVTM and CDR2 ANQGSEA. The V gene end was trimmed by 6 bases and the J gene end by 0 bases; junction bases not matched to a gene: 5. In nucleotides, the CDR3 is TGCAGCGTCGGACTAGGGAGCTCCTACAATGAGCAGTTCTTC. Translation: CSVGLGSSYNEQFF.

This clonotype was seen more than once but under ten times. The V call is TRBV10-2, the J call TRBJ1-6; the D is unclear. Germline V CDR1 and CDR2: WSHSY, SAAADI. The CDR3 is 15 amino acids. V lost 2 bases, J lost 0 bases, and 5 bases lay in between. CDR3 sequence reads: CASSERSSYNSPLHF. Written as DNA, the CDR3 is TGCGCCAGCAGTGAGAGGAGCTCCTATAATTCACCCCTCCACTTT.

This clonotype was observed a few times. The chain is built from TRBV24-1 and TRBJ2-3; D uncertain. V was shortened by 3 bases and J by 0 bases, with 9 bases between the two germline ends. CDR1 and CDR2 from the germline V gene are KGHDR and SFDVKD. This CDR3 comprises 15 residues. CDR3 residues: CATSDIKDSTDTQYF. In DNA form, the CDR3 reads TGTGCCACCAGTGATATTAAAGACAGCACAGATACGCAGTATTTT.

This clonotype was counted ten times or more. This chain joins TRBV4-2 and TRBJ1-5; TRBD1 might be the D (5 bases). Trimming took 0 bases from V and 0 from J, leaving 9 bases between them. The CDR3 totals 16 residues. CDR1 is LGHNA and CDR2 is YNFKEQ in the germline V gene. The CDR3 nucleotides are TGTGCCAGCAGCCAAGAGGGGGAAAATAGCAATCAGCCCCAGCATTTT. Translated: CASSQEGENSNQPQHF.

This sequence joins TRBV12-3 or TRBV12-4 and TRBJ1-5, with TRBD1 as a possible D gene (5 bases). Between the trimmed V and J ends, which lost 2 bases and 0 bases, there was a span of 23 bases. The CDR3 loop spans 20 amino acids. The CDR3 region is CASSLRGKTDTSLSNQPQHF. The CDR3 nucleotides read TGTGCCAGCAGTTTACGGGGAAAGACAGATACTAGTCTTAGCAATCAGCCCCAGCATTTT.

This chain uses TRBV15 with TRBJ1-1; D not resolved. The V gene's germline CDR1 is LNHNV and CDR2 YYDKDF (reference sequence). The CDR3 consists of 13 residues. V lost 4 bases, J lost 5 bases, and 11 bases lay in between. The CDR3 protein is CATSNHGETEAFF. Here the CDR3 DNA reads TGTGCCACCAGCAATCACGGGGAGACTGAAGCTTTCTTT. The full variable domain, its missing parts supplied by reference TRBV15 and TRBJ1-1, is DAMVIQNPRYQVTQFGKPVTLSCSQTLNHNVMYWYQQKSSQAPKLLFHYYDKDFNNEADTPDNFQSRRPNTSFCFLDIRSPGLGDTAMYLCATSNHGETEAFFGQGTRLTVV.